Listed below are T cell receptor beta chains from one sample, sequenced in a study of CD8 T cells in Susac syndrome. TCRdb reprocessed the immunoSEQ multiplex PCR reads via MiXCR and lists one record per CDR3 protein. In the table there are roughly 200,000 distinct CDR3 sequences, about 95% of which are singletons. Specimen: CD4+ T cells from PBMCs. All receptors derive from a human donor in good health. CDR3s include the opening cysteine and the closing phenylalanine or tryptophan. Fields, in order: J gene, D gene, clone size, V gene, CDR3 DNA, CDR3 protein. A D gene is named only where the DNA matches it firmly. Not all rows give a size; the values are once, few, many and, for expanded clones, a class.

J gene: TRBJ2-7; D gene: TRBD2; clone size: -; V gene: TRBV29-1; CDR3 DNA: TGCAGCGTCCTCCGGGGGGGCGAGCAGTACTTC; CDR3 protein: CSVLRGGEQYF
J gene: TRBJ1-5; D gene: -; clone size: -; V gene: TRBV29-1; CDR3 DNA: TGCAGCGTTGGACAGGAAAATCAGCCCCAGCATTTT; CDR3 protein: CSVGQENQPQHF
J gene: TRBJ1-5; D gene: -; clone size: -; V gene: TRBV18; CDR3 DNA: TGTGCCAGCTCGCCAATGGGGGTTGGCAATCAGCCCCAGCATTTT; CDR3 protein: CASSPMGVGNQPQHF
J gene: TRBJ2-3; D gene: TRBD2; clone size: -; V gene: TRBV5-4; CDR3 DNA: TGTGCCAGCAGCAATAGCGGGGGTCGCACAGATACGCAGTATTTT; CDR3 protein: CASSNSGGRTDTQYF
J gene: TRBJ2-1; D gene: -; clone size: -; V gene: TRBV30; CDR3 DNA: TGTGCCTGGGGACAGAACCTCTACAATGAGCAGTTCTTC; CDR3 protein: CAWGQNLYNEQFF
J gene: TRBJ2-3; D gene: TRBD2; clone size: -; V gene: TRBV20-1; CDR3 DNA: TGCAGTGCTAGAGGTAGCGGGATCACAGATACGCAGTATTTT; CDR3 protein: CSARGSGITDTQYF
J gene: TRBJ1-5; D gene: TRBD1; clone size: -; V gene: TRBV30; CDR3 DNA: TGTGCCTGGGGGACAGGGGGCCAACAGCCCCAGCATTTT; CDR3 protein: CAWGTGGQQPQHF
J gene: TRBJ2-3; D gene: TRBD1; clone size: -; V gene: TRBV12-3/TRBV12-4; CDR3 DNA: TGTGCCAGCACCCTCGGGGACAGGGGGCTAGATACGCAGTATTTT; CDR3 protein: CASTLGDRGLDTQYF
J gene: TRBJ1-5; D gene: -; clone size: -; V gene: TRBV2; CDR3 DNA: TGTGCCAGCAGCCGCCGGGCCTCCATAGACGATCAGCCCCAGCATTTT; CDR3 protein: CASSRRASIDDQPQHF
J gene: TRBJ2-1; D gene: TRBD2; clone size: -; V gene: TRBV7-2; CDR3 DNA: TGTGCCAGCAGCAGACTAGCGGGAGATGGGAATGAGCAGTTCTTC; CDR3 protein: CASSRLAGDGNEQFF
J gene: TRBJ2-7; D gene: -; clone size: -; V gene: TRBV27; CDR3 DNA: TGTGCCAGCAGTTCGCTTCCGGGGTCCTACGAGCAGTACTTC; CDR3 protein: CASSSLPGSYEQYF
J gene: TRBJ2-6; D gene: TRBD1; clone size: -; V gene: TRBV30; CDR3 DNA: TGTGCCTGGACCTTCCCGGGACAGGGTTTTTCTGGGGCCAACGTCCTGACTTTC; CDR3 protein: CAWTFPGQGFSGANVLTF
J gene: TRBJ1-4; D gene: -; clone size: -; V gene: TRBV25-1; CDR3 DNA: TGTGCCAGCAGTGAAAGCCGCGGAAGCGAAAAACTGTTTTTT; CDR3 protein: CASSESRGSEKLFF
J gene: TRBJ2-1; D gene: -; clone size: once; V gene: TRBV9; CDR3 DNA: TGTGCCAGCAGCGGATCCCTGGCTAGCCTCAATGAGCAGTTCTTC; CDR3 protein: CASSGSLASLNEQFF
J gene: TRBJ2-1; D gene: -; clone size: -; V gene: TRBV29-1; CDR3 DNA: TGCAGCGTTGAACTGGGTGAGCAGTTCTTC; CDR3 protein: CSVELGEQFF
J gene: TRBJ2-7; D gene: TRBD2; clone size: -; V gene: TRBV15; CDR3 DNA: TGTGCCACCAGCATCGGGACTAGCGAATCAGGCTACGAGCAGTACTTC; CDR3 protein: CATSIGTSESGYEQYF
J gene: TRBJ2-7; D gene: -; clone size: -; V gene: TRBV4-3; CDR3 DNA: TGCGCCAGCAGCCAAGACGTTATAAGTACCCGCGAGCAGTACTTC; CDR3 protein: CASSQDVISTREQYF
J gene: TRBJ2-7; D gene: -; clone size: -; V gene: TRBV5-4; CDR3 DNA: TGTGCCAGCAGCTTGGCCGCTAGCTTCTACGAGCAGTACTTC; CDR3 protein: CASSLAASFYEQYF
J gene: TRBJ1-1; D gene: TRBD1; clone size: -; V gene: TRBV6-6; CDR3 DNA: TGTGCCAGCAGTACTTGGGACAGCCTAAACACTGAAGCTTTCTTT; CDR3 protein: CASSTWDSLNTEAFF
J gene: TRBJ2-7; D gene: TRBD1; clone size: -; V gene: TRBV7-9; CDR3 DNA: TGTGCCAGCAGCTCCCTGGGACAGCCCTACGAGCAGTACTTC; CDR3 protein: CASSSLGQPYEQYF
J gene: TRBJ2-1; D gene: -; clone size: -; V gene: TRBV28; CDR3 DNA: TGTGCCACCCTGAGGAGTGAGCAGTTCTTC; CDR3 protein: CATLRSEQFF
J gene: TRBJ2-4; D gene: -; clone size: -; V gene: TRBV27; CDR3 DNA: TGTGCCAGCAGTTTGCCCCATGGCCTACACATTCAGTACTTC; CDR3 protein: CASSLPHGLHIQYF
J gene: TRBJ2-7; D gene: -; clone size: -; V gene: TRBV27; CDR3 DNA: TGTGCCAGCAGTTTAAGAGTCGCCCACTACGAGCAGTACTTC; CDR3 protein: CASSLRVAHYEQYF
J gene: TRBJ2-3; D gene: TRBD2; clone size: -; V gene: TRBV4-1; CDR3 DNA: TGCGCCAGCAGCCATGGCGGGAGTCGCACAGATACGCAGTATTTT; CDR3 protein: CASSHGGSRTDTQYF